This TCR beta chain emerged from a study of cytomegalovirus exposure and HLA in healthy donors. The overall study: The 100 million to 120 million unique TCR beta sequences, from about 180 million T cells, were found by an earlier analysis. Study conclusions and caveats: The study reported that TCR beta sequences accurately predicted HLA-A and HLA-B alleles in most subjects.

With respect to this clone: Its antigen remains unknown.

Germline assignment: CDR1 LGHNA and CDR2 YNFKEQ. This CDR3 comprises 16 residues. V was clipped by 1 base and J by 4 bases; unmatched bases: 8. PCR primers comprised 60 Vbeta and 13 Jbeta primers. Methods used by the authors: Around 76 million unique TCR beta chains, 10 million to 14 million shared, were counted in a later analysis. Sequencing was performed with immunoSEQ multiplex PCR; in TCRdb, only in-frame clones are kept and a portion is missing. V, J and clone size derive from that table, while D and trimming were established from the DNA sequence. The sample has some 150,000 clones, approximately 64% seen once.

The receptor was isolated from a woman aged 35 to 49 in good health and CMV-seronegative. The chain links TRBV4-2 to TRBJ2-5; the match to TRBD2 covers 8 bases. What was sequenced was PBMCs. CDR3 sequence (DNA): TGTGCCAGCAGCCAAGCGGACGGGGGGGAGGGAGAGACCCAGTACTTC. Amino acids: CASSQADGGEGETQYF.